Listed below are T cell receptor beta chains from one sample, sequenced in a study of lung T cells in sarcoidosis with Löfgren's syndrome. TCRdb processed the reads anew with MiXCR; each CDR3 protein has one entry. Of about 19,000 distinct CDR3 sequences listed, over 20% are singletons. Sequencing input: CD4+ T cells from bronchoalveolar lavage. The receptors stem from a human donor with sarcoidosis (Löfgren's syndrome or another form), or a control subject (not recorded which). The CDR3 runs from the conserved cysteine through the conserved F or W.

v_gene	j_gene	CDR3aa
TRBV20-1	TRBJ1-5	CSARPPDRWVEQPQHF
TRBV20-1	TRBJ2-1	CSARDTSGRAGWNEQFF
TRBV7-8	TRBJ2-5	CASSLGLQETQYF
TRBV25-1	TRBJ1-1	CASSQGSLGAFF
TRBV7-2	TRBJ2-7	CASSPSGTSSYEQYF
TRBV15	TRBJ2-4	CATSTLGLADSVAKNIQYF
TRBV12-3/TRBV12-4	TRBJ2-3	CASSQTGGTDTQYF
TRBV12-3/TRBV12-4	TRBJ1-4	CASSLQGLREKLFF
TRBV7-2	TRBJ1-5	CASSLSYNQPQHF
TRBV7-8	TRBJ2-1	CASSGRRDRSRGNEQFF
TRBV10-3	TRBJ2-7	CAISEMPGGQVTYEQYF
TRBV9	TRBJ1-1	CASSAHLGGNTEAFF
TRBV5-4	TRBJ2-1	CASRSAGGPHEQFF
TRBV28	TRBJ2-5	CASSFGRRARTETQYF
TRBV6-1	TRBJ2-7	CASRRWGQDEQYF
TRBV29-1	TRBJ1-2	CSVVPPQGRYGYTF
TRBV20-1	TRBJ2-5	CSAYPLRPTEETQYF
TRBV5-1	TRBJ2-1	CASSLGLASGSMHNEQFF
TRBV6-6	TRBJ2-7	CASSYAGEQYF
TRBV20-1	TRBJ1-3	CSAAGISSGNTIYF
TRBV4-1	TRBJ2-1	CASSQARLAGPALRNEQFF
TRBV29-1	TRBJ2-7	CSVKIDLSTYEQYF
TRBV5-1	TRBJ2-3	CAGSSRQGTDTQYF
TRBV2	TRBJ2-1	CASSVRFYNEQFF
TRBV20-1	TRBJ2-3	CSARDFTLGAGDAQYF
TRBV19	TRBJ2-1	CASSRLAGGLRRSNEQFF
TRBV20-1	TRBJ2-5	CSARGNPAGETQYF
TRBV19	TRBJ1-2	CATYDRGLNYGYTF
TRBV20-1	TRBJ2-1	CSASLRSSYNEQFF
TRBV7-2	TRBJ1-5	CASSDRYQPQHF
TRBV28	TRBJ1-5	CASSSYFDYRSSNQPQHF
TRBV28	TRBJ1-1	CASSLRGGSTEAFF
TRBV6-1	TRBJ2-5	CASSFRETQYF
TRBV29-1	TRBJ2-2	CSAGTGANTGELFF
TRBV28	TRBJ1-5	CASSAFAGGRSNQPQHF
TRBV28	TRBJ1-5	CASSFPSRTRTNQPQHF
TRBV12-3/TRBV12-4	TRBJ1-2	CASSFAENYGYTF
TRBV6-4	TRBJ2-3	CASSDPGRPDTQYF
TRBV20-1	TRBJ2-5	CSATWGVKETQYF
TRBV2	TRBJ2-7	CASSGDRACEQYF
TRBV7-2	TRBJ2-3	CASSLESTDTQYF
TRBV7-8	TRBJ2-3	CASSSRLALQSTQYF
TRBV7-6	TRBJ2-7	CASSPRTGGGEQYF
TRBV5-1	TRBJ2-7	CASSLTGDYEQYF
TRBV29-1	TRBJ2-1	CSVVGNEQFF
TRBV20-1	TRBJ2-1	CSARDRVQAYNEQFF
TRBV5-1	TRBJ2-1	CVSSLEGLKTGEQFF